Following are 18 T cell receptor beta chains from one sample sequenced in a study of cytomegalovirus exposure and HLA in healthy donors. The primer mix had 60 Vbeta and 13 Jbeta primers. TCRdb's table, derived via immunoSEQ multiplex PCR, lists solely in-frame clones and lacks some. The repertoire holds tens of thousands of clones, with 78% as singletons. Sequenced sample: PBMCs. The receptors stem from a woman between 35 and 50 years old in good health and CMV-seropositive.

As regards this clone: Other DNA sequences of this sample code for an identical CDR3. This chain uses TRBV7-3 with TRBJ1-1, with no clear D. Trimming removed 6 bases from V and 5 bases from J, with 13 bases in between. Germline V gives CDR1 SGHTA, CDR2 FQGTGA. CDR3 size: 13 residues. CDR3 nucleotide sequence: TGTGCCAGCAGTCTAACGGGGAGAACTGAAGCTTTCTTT. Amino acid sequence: CASSLTGRTEAFF.

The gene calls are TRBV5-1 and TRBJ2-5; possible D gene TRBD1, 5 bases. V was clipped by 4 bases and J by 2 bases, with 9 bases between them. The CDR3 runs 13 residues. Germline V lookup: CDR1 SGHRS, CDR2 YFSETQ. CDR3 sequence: CASSPDRQETQYF. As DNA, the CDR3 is TGCGCCAGCAGCCCCGACAGACAAGAGACCCAGTACTTC.

This CDR3 reads CASSADRDRPTYEQYF. The CDR3 nucleotides read TGCGCCAGCAGCGCAGATCGGGACAGGCCCACCTACGAGCAGTACTTC. The V gene is TRBV5-1, the J gene TRBJ2-7; 8 bases agree with TRBD1. The CDR3 covers 16 residues. With V trimmed by 4 bases and J by 2 bases, 11 bases remained unmatched. In germline, CDR1 is SGHRS, CDR2 YFSETQ.

The CDR3 DNA reads TGTGCCAGCAGTGAATTCGGTAGCGGGACCTACGAGCAGTACTTC. This encodes CASSEFGSGTYEQYF. The genes are TRBV25-1 and TRBJ2-7, with 8 bases lining up with TRBD2. The junction had 4 bases not matched to a gene; V was cut back by 1 base and J by 2 bases. Germline CDR1 MGHDK, CDR2 SYGVNS. The CDR3 is 15 residues long.

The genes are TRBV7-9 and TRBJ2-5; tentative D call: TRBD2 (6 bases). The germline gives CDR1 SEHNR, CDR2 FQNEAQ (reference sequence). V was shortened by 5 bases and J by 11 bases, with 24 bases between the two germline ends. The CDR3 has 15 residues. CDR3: CASSGMAGETREQYF. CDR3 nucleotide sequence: TGTGCCAGCAGCGGGATGGCTGGGGAGACTCGGGAGCAGTACTTC.

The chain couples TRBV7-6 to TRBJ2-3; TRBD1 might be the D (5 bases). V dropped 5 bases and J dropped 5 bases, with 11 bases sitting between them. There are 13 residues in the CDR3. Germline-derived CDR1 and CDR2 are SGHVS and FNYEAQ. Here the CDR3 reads CASSRTMEDTQYF. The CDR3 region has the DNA TGTGCCAGCAGCCGGACAATGGAAGATACGCAGTATTTT.

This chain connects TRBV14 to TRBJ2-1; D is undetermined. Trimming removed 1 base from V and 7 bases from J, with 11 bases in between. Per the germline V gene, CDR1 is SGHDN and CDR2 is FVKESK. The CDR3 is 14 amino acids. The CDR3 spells CASSQVRFRNEQFF. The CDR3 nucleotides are TGTGCCAGCAGCCAAGTCAGGTTTCGGAATGAGCAGTTCTTC.

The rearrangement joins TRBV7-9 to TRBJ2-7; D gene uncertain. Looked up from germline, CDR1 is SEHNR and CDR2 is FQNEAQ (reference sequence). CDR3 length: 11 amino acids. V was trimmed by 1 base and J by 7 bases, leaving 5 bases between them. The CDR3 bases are TGTGCCAGCAGCTTAGAACAAGAGCAGTACTTC. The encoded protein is CASSLEQEQYF.

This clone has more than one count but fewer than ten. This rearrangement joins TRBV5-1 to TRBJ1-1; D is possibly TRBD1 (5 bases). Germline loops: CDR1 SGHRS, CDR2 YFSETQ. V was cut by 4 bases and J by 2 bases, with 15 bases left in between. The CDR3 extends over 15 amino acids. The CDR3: CASSPDGQGNTEAFF. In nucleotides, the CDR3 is TGCGCCAGCAGCCCAGACGGGCAGGGCAACACTGAAGCTTTCTTT.

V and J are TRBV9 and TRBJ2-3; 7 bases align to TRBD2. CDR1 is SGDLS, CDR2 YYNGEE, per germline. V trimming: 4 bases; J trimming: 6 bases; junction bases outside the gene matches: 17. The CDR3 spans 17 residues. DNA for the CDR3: TGTGCCAGCAGCCTCGTAGGTGGCGGGAGTATTGTGGATACGCAGTATTTT. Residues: CASSLVGGGSIVDTQYF.

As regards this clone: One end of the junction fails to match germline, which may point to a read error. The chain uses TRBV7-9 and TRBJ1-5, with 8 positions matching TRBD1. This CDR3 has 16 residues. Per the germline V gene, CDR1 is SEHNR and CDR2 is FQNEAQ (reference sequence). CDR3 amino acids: CSSSFWTGISNQPQHF. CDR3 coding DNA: TGTTCCAGCAGCTTCTGGACAGGGATTAGCAATCAGCCCCAGCATTTT. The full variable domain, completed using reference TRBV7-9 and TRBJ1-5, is DTGVSQNPRHKITKRGQNVTFRCDPISEHNRLYWYRQTLGQGPEFLTYFQNEAQLEKSRLLSDRFSAERPKGSFSTLEIQRTEQGDSAMYLCSSSFWTGISNQPQHFGDGTRLSIL.

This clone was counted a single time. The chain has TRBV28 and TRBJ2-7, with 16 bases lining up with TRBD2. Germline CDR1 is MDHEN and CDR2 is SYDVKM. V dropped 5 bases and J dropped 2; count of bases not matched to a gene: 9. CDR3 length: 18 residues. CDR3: CASSTGTSGREPPYEQYF. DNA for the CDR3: TGTGCCAGCAGTACCGGGACTAGCGGGAGGGAACCCCCCTACGAGCAGTACTTC.

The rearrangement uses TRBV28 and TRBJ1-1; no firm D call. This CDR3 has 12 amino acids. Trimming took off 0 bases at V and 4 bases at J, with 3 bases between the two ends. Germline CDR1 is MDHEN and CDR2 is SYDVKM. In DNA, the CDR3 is TGTGCCAGCAGTTTATGGGCCACTGAAGCTTTCTTT. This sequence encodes CASSLWATEAFF.

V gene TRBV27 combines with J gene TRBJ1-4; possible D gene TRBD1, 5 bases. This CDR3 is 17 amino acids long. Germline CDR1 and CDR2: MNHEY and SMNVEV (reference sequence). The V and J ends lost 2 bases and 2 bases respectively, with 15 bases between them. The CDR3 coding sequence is TGTGCCAGCAGTTTACAGGAACCGGGGGTCACTAATGAAAAACTGTTTTTT. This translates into CASSLQEPGVTNEKLFF.

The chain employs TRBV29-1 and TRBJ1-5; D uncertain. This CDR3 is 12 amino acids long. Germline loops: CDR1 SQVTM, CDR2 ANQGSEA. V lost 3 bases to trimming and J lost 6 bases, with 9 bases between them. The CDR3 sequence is CSVDVEGQPQHF. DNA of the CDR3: TGCAGCGTTGACGTGGAGGGTCAGCCCCAGCATTTT.

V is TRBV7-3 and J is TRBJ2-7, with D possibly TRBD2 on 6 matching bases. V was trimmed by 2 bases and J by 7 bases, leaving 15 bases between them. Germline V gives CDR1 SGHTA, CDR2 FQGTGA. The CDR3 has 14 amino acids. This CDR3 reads CASSLGGEIGEQYF. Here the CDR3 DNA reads TGTGCCAGCAGCTTAGGAGGGGAAATTGGTGAGCAGTACTTC.

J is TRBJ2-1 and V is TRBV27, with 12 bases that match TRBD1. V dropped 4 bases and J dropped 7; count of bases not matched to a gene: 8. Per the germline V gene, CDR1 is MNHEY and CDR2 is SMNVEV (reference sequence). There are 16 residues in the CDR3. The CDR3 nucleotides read TGTGCCAGCAGTTCCGGCCCGGGACAGGGGGCAAATGAGCAGTTCTTC. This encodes CASSSGPGQGANEQFF.

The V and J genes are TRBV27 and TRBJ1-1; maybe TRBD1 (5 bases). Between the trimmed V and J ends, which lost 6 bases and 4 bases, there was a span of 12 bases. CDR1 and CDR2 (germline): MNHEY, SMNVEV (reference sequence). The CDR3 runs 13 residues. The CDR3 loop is CASRGVGSTEAFF. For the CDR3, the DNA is TGTGCCAGCAGGGGGGTCGGGAGCACTGAAGCTTTCTTT.